This is a list of T cell receptor beta chains from one sample in a study of beta chain features in type 1 diabetes. The data were produced by immunoSEQ multiplex PCR, yet TCRdb's version contains in-frame clones alone and is incomplete. The sample has about 620,000 clones; about 16% are singletons. What was sequenced was naive CD4+ T cells from blood. The receptors here all came from a man younger than 30 in good health. Each CDR3 is given with its conserved first and last residue. D genes are given only for firm matches. Clone size is stated in some rows and not others, as once, few, many or a class when expanded.

V gene,D gene,J gene,clone size,CDR3 protein,CDR3 DNA
TRBV10-3,NA,TRBJ1-1,few,CAISESRPRSTEAFF,TGTGCCATCAGTGAGTCAAGGCCCAGGTCGACTGAAGCTTTCTTT
TRBV18,NA,TRBJ1-1,few,CASSPGGGKTEAFF,TGTGCCAGCTCACCAGGGGGAGGAAAGACTGAAGCTTTCTTT
TRBV5-1,NA,TRBJ2-7,few,CASSLGSTLTSTYEQYF,TGCGCCAGCAGCTTAGGCTCCACTTTGACATCCACCTACGAGCAGTACTTC
TRBV27,TRBD1,TRBJ1-6,NA,CASSFIAPRTGMAPYNSPLHF,TGTGCCAGCAGTTTCATCGCCCCACGGACAGGGATGGCCCCCTATAATTCACCCCTCCACTTT
TRBV5-4,TRBD2,TRBJ2-3,NA,CASSGTSGRESTDTQYF,TGTGCCAGCAGCGGGACTAGCGGGAGGGAGAGCACAGATACGCAGTATTTT
TRBV5-4,NA,TRBJ2-2,few,CASSLQAGALNTGELFF,TGTGCCAGCAGCCTTCAAGCAGGGGCCCTAAACACCGGGGAGCTGTTTTTT
TRBV9,NA,TRBJ2-3,NA,CASSNRVSTDTQYF,TGTGCCAGCAGCAACAGGGTTTCCACAGATACGCAGTATTTT
TRBV7-2,NA,TRBJ2-1,NA,CASSLGPRDEQFF,TGTGCCAGCAGCTTAGGCCCGAGGGATGAGCAGTTCTTC
TRBV29-1,TRBD1,TRBJ2-7,few,CSGARDRVPYEQYF,TGCAGCGGCGCCCGGGACAGAGTTCCTTACGAGCAGTACTTC
TRBV19,NA,TRBJ2-5,NA,CASRQGGLAETQYF,TGTGCCAGTCGCCAGGGGGGACTGGCAGAGACCCAGTACTTC
TRBV2,NA,TRBJ1-5,NA,CASSSSDRPNQPQHF,TGTGCCAGCAGTTCATCAGACAGGCCCAATCAGCCCCAGCATTTT